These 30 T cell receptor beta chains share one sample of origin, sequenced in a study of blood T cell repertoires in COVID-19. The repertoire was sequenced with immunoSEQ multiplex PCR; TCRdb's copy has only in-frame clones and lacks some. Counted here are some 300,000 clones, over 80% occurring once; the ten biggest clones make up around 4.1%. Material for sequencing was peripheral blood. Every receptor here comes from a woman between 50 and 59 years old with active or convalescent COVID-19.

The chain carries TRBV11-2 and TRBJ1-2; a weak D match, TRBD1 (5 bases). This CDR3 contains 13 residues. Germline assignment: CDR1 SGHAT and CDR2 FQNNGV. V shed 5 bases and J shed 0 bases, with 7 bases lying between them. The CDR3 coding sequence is TGTGCCAGCAGCCGCAGGGCTAACTATGGCTACACCTTC. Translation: CASSRRANYGYTF.

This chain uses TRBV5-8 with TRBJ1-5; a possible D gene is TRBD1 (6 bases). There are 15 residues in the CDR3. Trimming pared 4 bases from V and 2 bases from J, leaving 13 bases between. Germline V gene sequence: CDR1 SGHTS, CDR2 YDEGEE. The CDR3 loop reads CASSLTGYGNQPQHF. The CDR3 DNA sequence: TGTGCCAGCAGCCTAACAGGGTACGGCAATCAGCCCCAGCATTTT.

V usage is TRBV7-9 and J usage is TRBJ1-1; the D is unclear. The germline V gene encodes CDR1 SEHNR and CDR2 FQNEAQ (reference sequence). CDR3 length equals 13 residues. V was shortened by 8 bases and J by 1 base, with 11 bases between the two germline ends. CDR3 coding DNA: TGTGCCAGCGTTCCGCGGAGGAACACTGAAGCTTTCTTT. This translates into CASVPRRNTEAFF.

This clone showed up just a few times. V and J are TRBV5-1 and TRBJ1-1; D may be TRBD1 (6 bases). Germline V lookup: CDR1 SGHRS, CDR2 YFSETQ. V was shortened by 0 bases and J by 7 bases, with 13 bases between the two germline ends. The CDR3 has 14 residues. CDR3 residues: CASSLETGRSEAFF. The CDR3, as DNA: TGCGCCAGCAGCTTGGAAACAGGGAGAAGTGAAGCTTTCTTT.

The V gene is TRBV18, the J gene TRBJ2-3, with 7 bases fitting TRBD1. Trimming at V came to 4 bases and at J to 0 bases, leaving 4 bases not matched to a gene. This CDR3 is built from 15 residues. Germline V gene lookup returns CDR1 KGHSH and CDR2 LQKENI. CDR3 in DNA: TGTGCCAGCTCACAACGACAGGGTAGCACAGATACGCAGTATTTT. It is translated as CASSQRQGSTDTQYF. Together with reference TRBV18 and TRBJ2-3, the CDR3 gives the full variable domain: NAGVMQNPRHLVRRRGQEARLRCSPMKGHSHVYWYRQLPEEGLKFMVYLQKENIIDESGMPKERFSAEFPKEGPSILRIQQVVRGDSAAYFCASSQRQGSTDTQYFGPGTRLTVL.

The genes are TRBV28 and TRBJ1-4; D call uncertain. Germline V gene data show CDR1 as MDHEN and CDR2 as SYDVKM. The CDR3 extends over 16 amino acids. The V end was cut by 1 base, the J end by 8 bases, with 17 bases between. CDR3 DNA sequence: TGTGCCAGCAGTTTATTTTCCCGCGAGGTGGAAGAAAAACTGTTTTTT. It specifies CASSLFSREVEEKLFF.

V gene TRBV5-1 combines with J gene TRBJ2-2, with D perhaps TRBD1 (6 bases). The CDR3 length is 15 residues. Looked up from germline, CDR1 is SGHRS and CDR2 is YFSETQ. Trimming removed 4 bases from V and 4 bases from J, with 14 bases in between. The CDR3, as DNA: TGCGCCAGCAGCCCTGCGCCAGGGGCCACCGGGGAGCTGTTTTTT. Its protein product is CASSPAPGATGELFF. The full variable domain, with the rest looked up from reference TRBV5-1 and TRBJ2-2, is KAGVTQTPRYLIKTRGQQVTLSCSPISGHRSVSWYQQTPGQGLQFLFEYFSETQRNKGNFPGRFSGRQFSNSRSEMNVSTLELGDSALYLCASSPAPGATGELFFGEGSRLTVL.

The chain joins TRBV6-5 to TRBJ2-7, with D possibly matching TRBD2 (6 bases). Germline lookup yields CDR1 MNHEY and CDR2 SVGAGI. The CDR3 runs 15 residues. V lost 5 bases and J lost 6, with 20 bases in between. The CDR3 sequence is CASSPKVTQEGEQYF. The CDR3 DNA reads TGTGCCAGCAGTCCAAAGGTCACCCAGGAGGGCGAGCAGTACTTC.

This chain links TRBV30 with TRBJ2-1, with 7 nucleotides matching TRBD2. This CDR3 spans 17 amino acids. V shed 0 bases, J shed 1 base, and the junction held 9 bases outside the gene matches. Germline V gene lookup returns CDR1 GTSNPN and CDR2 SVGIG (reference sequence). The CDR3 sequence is CAWSVRGRGGSYNEQFF. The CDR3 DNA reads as TGTGCCTGGAGTGTCCGTGGGAGGGGTGGTTCCTACAATGAGCAGTTCTTC.

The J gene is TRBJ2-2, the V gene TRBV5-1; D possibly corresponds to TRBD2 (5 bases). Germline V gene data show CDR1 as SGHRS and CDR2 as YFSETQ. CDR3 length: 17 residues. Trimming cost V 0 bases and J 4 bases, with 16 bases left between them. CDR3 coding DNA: TGCGCCAGCAGCTTGGGACAACTAGGAAGCGGCACCGGGGAGCTGTTTTTT. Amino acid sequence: CASSLGQLGSGTGELFF.

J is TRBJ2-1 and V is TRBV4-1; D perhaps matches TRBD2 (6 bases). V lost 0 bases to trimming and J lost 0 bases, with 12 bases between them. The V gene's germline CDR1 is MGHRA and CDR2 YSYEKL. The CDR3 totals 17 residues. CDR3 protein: CASSQEPGGSSYNEQFF. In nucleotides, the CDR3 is TGCGCCAGCAGCCAAGAACCCGGGGGAAGCTCCTACAATGAGCAGTTCTTC.

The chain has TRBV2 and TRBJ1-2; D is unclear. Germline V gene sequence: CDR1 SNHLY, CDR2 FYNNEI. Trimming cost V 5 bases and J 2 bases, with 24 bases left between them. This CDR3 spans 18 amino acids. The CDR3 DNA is TGTGCCAGCAGTCAATCCTCCCCGGGCGGGATTTGGAACTATGGCTACACCTTC. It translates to CASSQSSPGGIWNYGYTF.

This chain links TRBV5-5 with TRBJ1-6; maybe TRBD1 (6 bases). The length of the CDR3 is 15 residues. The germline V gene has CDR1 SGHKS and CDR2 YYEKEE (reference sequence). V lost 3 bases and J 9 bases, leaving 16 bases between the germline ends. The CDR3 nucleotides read TGTGCCAGCAGCTCCTTACAGGGCGACGGTTCACCCCTCCACTTT. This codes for CASSSLQGDGSPLHF.

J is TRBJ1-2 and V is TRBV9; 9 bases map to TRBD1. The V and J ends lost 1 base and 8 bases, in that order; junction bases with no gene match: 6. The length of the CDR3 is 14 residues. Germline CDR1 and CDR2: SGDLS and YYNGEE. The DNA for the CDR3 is TGTGCCAGCAGCGTATCGACAGGGGGTATCGGCTACACCTTC. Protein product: CASSVSTGGIGYTF.

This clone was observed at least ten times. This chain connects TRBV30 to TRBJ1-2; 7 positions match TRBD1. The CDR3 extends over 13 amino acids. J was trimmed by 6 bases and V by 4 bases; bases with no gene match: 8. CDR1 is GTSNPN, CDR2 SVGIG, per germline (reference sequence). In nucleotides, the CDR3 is TGTGCCTGGAAGAACAGAGGGGGCGATGGCTACACCTTC. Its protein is CAWKNRGGDGYTF.

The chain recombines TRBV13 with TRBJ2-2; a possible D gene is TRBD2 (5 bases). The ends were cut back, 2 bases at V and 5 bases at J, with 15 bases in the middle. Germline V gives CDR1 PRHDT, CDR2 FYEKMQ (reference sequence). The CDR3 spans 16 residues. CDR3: CASSLSPGRRTGELFF. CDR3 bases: TGTGCCAGCAGCTTATCTCCGGGGAGAAGGACCGGGGAGCTGTTTTTT.

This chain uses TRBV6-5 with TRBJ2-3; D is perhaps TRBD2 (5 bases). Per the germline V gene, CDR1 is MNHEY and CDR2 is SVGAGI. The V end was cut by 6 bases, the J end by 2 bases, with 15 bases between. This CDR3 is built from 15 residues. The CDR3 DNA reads TGTGCCAGCAGGTTCAGCGGTCCCGTCACAGATACGCAGTATTTT. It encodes CASRFSGPVTDTQYF.

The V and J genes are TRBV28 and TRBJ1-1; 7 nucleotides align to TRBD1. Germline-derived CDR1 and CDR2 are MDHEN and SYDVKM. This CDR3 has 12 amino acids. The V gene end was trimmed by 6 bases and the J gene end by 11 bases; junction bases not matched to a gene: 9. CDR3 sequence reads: CASRTGQPKAFF. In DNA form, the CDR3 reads TGTGCCAGCAGGACGGGACAGCCCAAGGCTTTCTTT.

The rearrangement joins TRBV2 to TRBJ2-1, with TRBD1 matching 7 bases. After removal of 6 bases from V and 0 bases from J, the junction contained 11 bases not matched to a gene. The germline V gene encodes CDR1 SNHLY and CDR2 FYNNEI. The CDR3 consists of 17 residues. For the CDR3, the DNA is TGTGCCAGCAGGATGACGACAGGGACCAGCTCCTACAATGAGCAGTTCTTC. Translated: CASRMTTGTSSYNEQFF.

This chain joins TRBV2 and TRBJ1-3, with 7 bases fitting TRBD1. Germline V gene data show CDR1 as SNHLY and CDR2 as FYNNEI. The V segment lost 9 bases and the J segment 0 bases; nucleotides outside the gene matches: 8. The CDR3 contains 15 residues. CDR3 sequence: CASGQEIGSGNTIYF. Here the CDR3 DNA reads TGTGCCAGTGGACAGGAGATTGGCTCTGGAAACACCATATATTTT. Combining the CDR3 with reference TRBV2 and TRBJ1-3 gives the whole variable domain EPEVTQTPSHQVTQMGQEVILRCVPISNHLYFYWYRQILGQKVEFLVSFYNNEISEKSEIFDDQFSVERPDGSNFTLKIRSTKLEDSAMYFCASGQEIGSGNTIYFGEGSWLTVV.

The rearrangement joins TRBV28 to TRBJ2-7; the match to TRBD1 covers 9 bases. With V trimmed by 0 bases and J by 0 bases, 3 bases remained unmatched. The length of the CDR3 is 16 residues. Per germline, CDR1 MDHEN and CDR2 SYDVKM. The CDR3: CASSLWGTGRSYEQYF. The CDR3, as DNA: TGTGCCAGCAGTTTATGGGGGACAGGGCGCTCCTACGAGCAGTACTTC.

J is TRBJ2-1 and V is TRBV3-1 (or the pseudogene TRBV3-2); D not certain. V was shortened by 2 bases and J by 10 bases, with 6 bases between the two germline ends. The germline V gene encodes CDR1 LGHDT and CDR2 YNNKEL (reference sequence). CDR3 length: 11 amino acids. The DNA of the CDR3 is TGTGCCAGCAGCCAACTAGGCGAGCAGTTCTTC. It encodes CASSQLGEQFF.

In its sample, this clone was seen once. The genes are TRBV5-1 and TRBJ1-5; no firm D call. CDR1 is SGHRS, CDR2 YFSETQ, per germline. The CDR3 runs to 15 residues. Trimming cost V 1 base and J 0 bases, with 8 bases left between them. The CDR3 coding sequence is TGCGCCAGCAGCTTGAGAGGTGATAGCAATCAGCCCCAGCATTTT. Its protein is CASSLRGDSNQPQHF.

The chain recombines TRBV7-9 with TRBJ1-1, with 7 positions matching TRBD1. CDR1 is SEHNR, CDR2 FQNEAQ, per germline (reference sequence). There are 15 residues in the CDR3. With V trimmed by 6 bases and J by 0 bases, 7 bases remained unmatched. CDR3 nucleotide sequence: TGTGCCAGCAGAGGGACAGTTCGAATGAACACTGAAGCTTTCTTT. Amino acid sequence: CASRGTVRMNTEAFF.

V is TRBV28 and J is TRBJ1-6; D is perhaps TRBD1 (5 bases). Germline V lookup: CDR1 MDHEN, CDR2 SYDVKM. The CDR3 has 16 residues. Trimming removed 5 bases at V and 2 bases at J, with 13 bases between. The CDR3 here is CASSPSRGTYNSPLHF. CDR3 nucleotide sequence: TGTGCCAGCAGTCCTTCGCGGGGGACCTATAATTCACCCCTCCACTTT.

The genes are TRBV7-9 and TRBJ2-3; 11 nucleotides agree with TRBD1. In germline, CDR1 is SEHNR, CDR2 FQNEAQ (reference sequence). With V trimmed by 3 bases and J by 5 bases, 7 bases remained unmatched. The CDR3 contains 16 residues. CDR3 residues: CASSFTGQGAKDTQYF. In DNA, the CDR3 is TGTGCCAGCAGCTTCACTGGACAGGGGGCTAAAGATACGCAGTATTTT.

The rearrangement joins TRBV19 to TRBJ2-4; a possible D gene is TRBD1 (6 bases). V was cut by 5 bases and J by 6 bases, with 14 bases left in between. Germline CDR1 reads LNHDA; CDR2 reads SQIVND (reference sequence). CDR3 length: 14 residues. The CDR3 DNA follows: TGTGCCAGTAGTGTTCAGGGGTTCGGAAACATTCAGTACTTC. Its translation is CASSVQGFGNIQYF.

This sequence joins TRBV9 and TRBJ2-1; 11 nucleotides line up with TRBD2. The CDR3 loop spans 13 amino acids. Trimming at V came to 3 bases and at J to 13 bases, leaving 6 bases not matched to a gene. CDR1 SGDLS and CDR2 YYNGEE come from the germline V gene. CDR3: CASSGMTSGAQFF. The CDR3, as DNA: TGTGCCAGCAGCGGAATGACTAGCGGGGCTCAGTTCTTC.

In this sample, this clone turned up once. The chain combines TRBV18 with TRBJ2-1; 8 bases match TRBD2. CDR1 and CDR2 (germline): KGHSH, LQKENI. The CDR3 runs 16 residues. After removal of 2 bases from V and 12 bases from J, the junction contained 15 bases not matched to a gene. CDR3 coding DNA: TGTGCCAGCTCACCAGTAACTAGCGGCCTTAGGGCGAGGCAGTTCTTC. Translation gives CASSPVTSGLRARQFF.

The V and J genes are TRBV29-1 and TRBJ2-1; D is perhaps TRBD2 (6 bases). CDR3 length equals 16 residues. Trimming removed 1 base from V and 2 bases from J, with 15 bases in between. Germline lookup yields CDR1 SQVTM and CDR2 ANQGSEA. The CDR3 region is CSVEGGVSQAYNEQFF. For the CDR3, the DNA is TGCAGCGTTGAAGGGGGGGTCTCTCAGGCCTACAATGAGCAGTTCTTC.